The 25 T cell receptor beta chains given below trace back to one sample, sequenced in a study of cytotoxic CD8 clonotypes in ibrutinib-treated CLL (dated by TCRdb to the early 2020s). The time point label, as the study defines it: progressive disease on ibrutinib. The library was prepared using the immunoSEQ multiplex PCR assay. TCRdb holds this immuneACCESS table with in-frame rearrangements only. Some clones are missing; in checked studies, unresolved V genes explain under half, and the rest has no known cause. The sample table contains some 170,000 clones; only one count was recorded for about 88% of them. Over 2.5% of the sample goes to the ten largest clones. This specimen was PBMCs, taken at disease progression, from a patient treated with ibrutinib. Receptor source: a human donor with chronic lymphocytic leukemia.

V usage is TRBV19 and J usage is TRBJ1-4; D is unclear. CDR1 is LNHDA and CDR2 is SQIVND in the germline V gene (reference sequence). CDR3 length: 13 amino acids. V was clipped by 3 bases and J by 8 bases, with 10 bases between them. CDR3 amino acids: CASSIWAWEKLFF. CDR3 DNA: TGTGCCAGTAGTATTTGGGCCTGGGAAAAACTGTTTTTT.

This chain links TRBV5-1 with TRBJ1-2; 8 bases match TRBD1. CDR3 length: 17 residues. Germline CDR1 is SGHRS and CDR2 is YFSETQ. After removal of 4 bases from V and 5 bases from J, the junction contained 16 bases not matched to a gene. The CDR3 DNA follows: TGCGCCAGCAGCACCGGACAGGGCACCATGAACAGGTATGGCTACACCTTC. Its protein product is CASSTGQGTMNRYGYTF.

This rearrangement joins TRBV19 to TRBJ2-7; the D is unclear. The CDR3 covers 12 residues. V was trimmed by 10 bases and J by 0 bases, leaving 10 bases between them. Germline V gene sequence: CDR1 LNHDA, CDR2 SQIVND (reference sequence). The CDR3 nucleotides are TGTGCCACCGGCCATTCCTCCTACGAGCAGTACTTC. The encoded protein is CATGHSSYEQYF. The full variable domain, in which reference TRBV19 and TRBJ2-7 provide the parts outside the CDR3, is DGGITQSPKYLFRKEGQNVTLSCEQNLNHDAMYWYRQDPGQGLRLIYYSQIVNDFQKGDIAEGYSVSREKKESFPLTVTSAQKNPTAFYLCATGHSSYEQYFGPGTRLTVT.

The chain recombines TRBV18 with TRBJ2-3, with 14 bases lining up with TRBD2. The germline V gene encodes CDR1 KGHSH and CDR2 LQKENI. J lost 7 bases, V lost 3 bases, and 6 bases had no gene match. This CDR3 comprises 16 residues. The DNA of the CDR3 is TGTGCCAGCTCACCGGGGACTAGCGGGAGCCTAAATACGCAGTATTTT. Translating it yields CASSPGTSGSLNTQYF. Full variable domain (outside the CDR3, taken from reference TRBV18 and TRBJ2-3): NAGVMQNPRHLVRRRGQEARLRCSPMKGHSHVYWYRQLPEEGLKFMVYLQKENIIDESGMPKERFSAEFPKEGPSILRIQQVVRGDSAAYFCASSPGTSGSLNTQYFGPGTRLTVL.

This clone was counted between two and nine times. The rearrangement links TRBV7-2 to TRBJ1-2; D is unresolved. Trimming removed 7 bases from V and 8 bases from J, with 32 bases in between. Germline CDR1 is SGHTA and CDR2 is FQGNSA. The CDR3 consists of 18 residues. CDR3 coding DNA: TGTGCCAGCACCCCAACCAAGGTAGACCACCCAACACCGTACGGCTACACCTTC. Protein: CASTPTKVDHPTPYGYTF. Full variable domain (missing parts from reference TRBV7-2 and TRBJ1-2): GAGVSQSPSNKVTEKGKDVELRCDPISGHTALYWYRQSLGQGLEFLIYFQGNSAPDKSGLPSDRFSAERTGGSVSTLTIQRTQQEDSAVYLCASTPTKVDHPTPYGYTFGSGTRLTVV.

V is TRBV11-3 and J is TRBJ1-5; D gene unclear. This CDR3 spans 15 amino acids. CDR1 SGHNT and CDR2 YENEEA come from the germline V gene. Trimming removed 5 bases from V and 5 bases from J, with 16 bases in between. CDR3: CASSPSGSTHQPQHF. In nucleotides, the CDR3 is TGTGCCAGCAGCCCATCTGGGTCCACTCATCAGCCCCAGCATTTT. Together with reference TRBV11-3 and TRBJ1-5, the CDR3 gives the full variable domain: EAGVVQSPRYKIIEKKQPVAFWCNPISGHNTLYWYLQNLGQGPELLIRYENEEAVDDSQLPKDRFSAERLKGVDSTLKIQPAELGDSAVYLCASSPSGSTHQPQHFGDGTRLSIL.

This chain connects TRBV19 to TRBJ2-6, with 8 positions matching TRBD1. The CDR3 consists of 16 residues. J gave up 1 base and V 8 bases, and 7 bases lay outside the gene matches. Germline V gene data show CDR1 as LNHDA and CDR2 as SQIVND (reference sequence). The CDR3 sequence is CASSQGARSGANVLTF. DNA of the CDR3: TGTGCCAGTTCCCAGGGGGCTCGGTCTGGGGCCAACGTCCTGACTTTC.

The rearrangement joins TRBV18 to TRBJ1-2; a weak D match, TRBD1 (5 bases). The length of the CDR3 is 19 residues. The V gene lost 3 bases and the J gene lost 5 bases, with 28 bases spanning the gap. Germline lookup yields CDR1 KGHSH and CDR2 LQKENI. CDR3 nucleotide sequence: TGTGCCAGCTCACCGACTCTGTTGGGACGACAGAGCAGTACGTATGGCTACACCTTC. This sequence encodes CASSPTLLGRQSSTYGYTF. Variable domain in full (rest from reference TRBV18 and TRBJ1-2): NAGVMQNPRHLVRRRGQEARLRCSPMKGHSHVYWYRQLPEEGLKFMVYLQKENIIDESGMPKERFSAEFPKEGPSILRIQQVVRGDSAAYFCASSPTLLGRQSSTYGYTFGSGTRLTVV.

J is TRBJ2-3 and V is TRBV19; no clear D. The CDR3 has 15 amino acids. Germline-derived CDR1 and CDR2 are LNHDA and SQIVND (reference sequence). V gave up 6 bases and J gave up 0 bases, with 13 bases separating them. CDR3: CASSGHKASTDTQYF. The CDR3 region has the DNA TGTGCCAGTAGCGGCCACAAAGCTAGCACAGATACGCAGTATTTT. The whole variable domain, filled in from reference TRBV19 and TRBJ2-3, reads DGGITQSPKYLFRKEGQNVTLSCEQNLNHDAMYWYRQDPGQGLRLIYYSQIVNDFQKGDIAEGYSVSREKKESFPLTVTSAQKNPTAFYLCASSGHKASTDTQYFGPGTRLTVL.

This rearrangement joins TRBV7-6 to TRBJ2-7, with 7 nucleotides matching TRBD2. V lost 0 bases, J lost 4 bases, and 15 bases stayed unmatched. The CDR3 covers 18 residues. CDR1 SGHVS and CDR2 FNYEAQ come from the germline V gene. CDR3 amino acids: CASSLAGGWIGERYEQYF. CDR3 sequence (DNA): TGTGCCAGCAGCTTAGCGGGGGGGTGGATCGGAGAAAGATACGAGCAGTACTTC.

This clone was recorded at least ten times. J is TRBJ2-1 and V is TRBV29-1; D not resolved. Germline CDR1 is SQVTM and CDR2 is ANQGSEA. V gave up 1 base and J gave up 5 bases, with 27 bases separating them. The CDR3 runs 19 residues. The DNA of the CDR3 is TGCAGCGTTGAAGCCATTCTAGAAGCCCCTACCACCGCCGACAATGAGCAGTTCTTC. The encoded protein is CSVEAILEAPTTADNEQFF.

The chain combines TRBV6-5 with TRBJ1-1; D not certain. Germline values: CDR1 MNHEY, CDR2 SVGAGI. The V end was cut by 2 bases, the J end by 7 bases, with 14 bases between. This CDR3 spans 14 amino acids. CDR3 sequence reads: CASSYVSDVGEAFF. For the CDR3, the DNA is TGTGCCAGCAGTTACGTGTCAGACGTGGGTGAAGCTTTCTTT.

The chain joins TRBV25-1 to TRBJ2-1; no firm D call. Germline assignment: CDR1 MGHDK and CDR2 SYGVNS. This CDR3 spans 15 amino acids. The V and J ends lost 5 bases and 0 bases respectively, with 11 bases between them. In nucleotides, the CDR3 is TGTGCCAGCAGTCATGACCGGAGCTCCTACAATGAGCAGTTCTTC. Amino acids: CASSHDRSSYNEQFF.

This chain joins TRBV28 and TRBJ2-3; D is perhaps TRBD1 (6 bases). The CDR3 has 14 residues. Between the trimmed V and J ends, which lost 3 bases and 3 bases, there was a span of 10 bases. The germline gives CDR1 MDHEN, CDR2 SYDVKM. The CDR3 loop reads CASSLAGETDTQYF. CDR3 in DNA: TGTGCCAGCAGTTTGGCAGGGGAGACAGATACGCAGTATTTT.

V and J are TRBV5-1 and TRBJ2-2; 10 bases align to TRBD2. Per the germline V gene, CDR1 is SGHRS and CDR2 is YFSETQ. This CDR3 region has 17 residues. With 0 bases clipped from V and 4 bases from J, the junction kept 6 bases outside the gene matches. CDR3 nucleotides: TGCGCCAGCAGCTTGGGTTCTAGCGGGAGTGTCACCGGGGAGCTGTTTTTT. This gives the protein CASSLGSSGSVTGELFF.

This clone was found a few times. The genes are TRBV29-1 and TRBJ2-3; D not resolved. The CDR3 is 15 residues long. The V end was cut by 7 bases, the J end by 4 bases, with 21 bases between. Germline V gene data show CDR1 as SQVTM and CDR2 as ANQGSEA. CDR3 bases: TGCAGCGCAAATAAGATGATTACAGTAGCAGATACGCAGTATTTT. This translates into CSANKMITVADTQYF.

The chain recombines TRBV7-3 with TRBJ2-6; TRBD1 agrees at 8 bases. CDR3 length: 16 residues. The germline gives CDR1 SGHTA, CDR2 FQGTGA. Trimming removed 5 bases from V and 1 base from J; junction bases left unmatched: 4. The CDR3 here is CASSARQGSGANVLTF. The CDR3, as DNA: TGTGCCAGCAGCGCTAGACAGGGGTCTGGGGCCAACGTCCTGACTTTC.

V gene TRBV19 combines with J gene TRBJ2-1, with 8 bases lining up with TRBD1. The CDR3 has 16 residues. Per the germline V gene, CDR1 is LNHDA and CDR2 is SQIVND (reference sequence). V shed 5 bases and J 5 bases; nucleotides not matched to a gene: 11. In DNA form, the CDR3 reads TGTGCCAGTAGTTCTAAGACAGGGGTGGCCGACAATGAGCAGTTCTTC. This translates into CASSSKTGVADNEQFF.

V usage is TRBV5-8 and J usage is TRBJ2-1; D gene ambiguous. CDR1 and CDR2 from the germline V gene are SGHTS and YDEGEE. The CDR3 has 15 residues. Trimming pared 3 bases from V and 0 bases from J, leaving 10 bases between. For the CDR3, the DNA is TGTGCCAGCAGCTCAGGCAGGATCTCCTACAATGAGCAGTTCTTC. It codes for CASSSGRISYNEQFF.

This chain links TRBV19 with TRBJ2-7; D may be TRBD1 (5 bases). The CDR3 sequence is 15 residues long. V lost 3 bases to trimming and J lost 3 bases, with 15 bases between them. In germline, CDR1 is LNHDA, CDR2 SQIVND (reference sequence). CDR3 in amino acids: CASSIGGREDYEQYF. DNA for the CDR3: TGTGCCAGTAGTATCGGTGGCAGGGAAGACTACGAGCAGTACTTC.

The V and J genes are TRBV7-3 and TRBJ1-1; TRBD1 is a possible D gene (5 bases). The CDR3 has 15 amino acids. Germline-derived CDR1 and CDR2 are SGHTA and FQGTGA. Trimming cost V 2 bases and J 4 bases, with 14 bases left between them. CDR3 coding DNA: TGTGCCAGCAGCTTAGTATTGGGACGGGGCACTGAAGCTTTCTTT. Protein: CASSLVLGRGTEAFF.

This chain links TRBV27 with TRBJ2-3, with unresolved D. V lost 2 bases and J 6 bases, leaving 18 bases between the germline ends. CDR1 is MNHEY and CDR2 is SMNVEV in the germline V gene (reference sequence). The CDR3 is made up of 16 amino acids. CDR3 protein: CASSLNLVRRGDTQYF. In DNA, the CDR3 is TGTGCCAGCAGTTTAAACTTGGTACGTCGTGGGGATACGCAGTATTTT.

The rearrangement links TRBV19 to TRBJ2-7, with 7 positions matching TRBD2. The CDR3 runs to 13 residues. V lost 8 bases and J lost 2; bases outside the gene matches: 6. Germline V gives CDR1 LNHDA, CDR2 SQIVND (reference sequence). The CDR3 DNA follows: TGTGCCAGTTCTAAGCGGGGAACCTACGAGCAGTACTTC. The encoded protein is CASSKRGTYEQYF.

This rearrangement joins TRBV28 to TRBJ2-2; 11 bases are shared with TRBD2. CDR1 is MDHEN, CDR2 SYDVKM, per germline. This CDR3 contains 16 residues. Trimming at V came to 6 bases and at J to 5 bases, leaving 8 bases not matched to a gene. The CDR3 reads CASSSTSGRRTGELFF. The DNA of the CDR3 is TGTGCCAGCAGCTCCACTAGCGGGAGAAGGACCGGGGAGCTGTTTTTT.

The chain has TRBV29-1 and TRBJ2-1, with 11 bases lining up with TRBD2. The germline CDR1 and CDR2 sequences are SQVTM and ANQGSEA. CDR3 length: 16 amino acids. V lost 0 bases to trimming and J lost 4 bases; unmatched junction nucleotides: 5. CDR3 protein: CSVEEQLAGVYNEQFF. The CDR3 region has the DNA TGCAGCGTTGAAGAACAACTAGCGGGAGTATACAATGAGCAGTTCTTC.